This T cell receptor (beta chain) was identified during a study of naive and memory T cell subsets. V gave up 7 bases and J gave up 4 bases; unmatched junction bases: 5. Germline CDR1 MNHEY, CDR2 SVGEGT. This CDR3 region has 14 residues. Both TRBC1 and TRBC2 were covered by a beta constant-region primer of two equimolar oligonucleotides. The ligated cDNA underwent four PCR rounds using SP2 and nested alpha and beta constant-region primers. TCRdb redid the calling of the UMI-ligation and nested PCR reads with MiXCR, one entry per CDR3 protein. The sample contains 95,000 to 150,000 distinct CDR3 sequences, about 36% of which appear only once. A remark on this clonotype: Its specificity is unknown.

Study outcomes and limitations: From naive to CM, EM and EMRA, diversity decreased and Gini increased.

The receptor comes from a human donor in good health. The source material was central memory CD4+ T cells from blood. The rearrangement uses TRBV6-2 or TRBV6-3 and TRBJ2-1; TRBD2 matches 9 bases. The CDR3 reads CASINSGGYNEQFF. The CDR3 region has the DNA TGTGCCAGCATTAATAGCGGGGGATACAATGAGCAGTTCTTC.